The 10 T cell receptor beta chains listed next were all sequenced from one sample in a study of shared clonotypes between healthy human individuals. Only in-frame clones appear in the TCRdb table, and some are missing; sequencing was by immunoSEQ multiplex PCR. The table has more than 2,000,000 clones, about 92% seen once. The sequencing sample was made of naive CD4+ T cells from PBMCs. The subset is: CD45RA+ positively selected. These receptors all stem from a man between 18 and 29 years old in good health. Some clones in this sample may be carry-over from other donors' samples.

The chain joins TRBV23-1 to TRBJ1-5; the D gene is possibly TRBD1 (5 bases). TRBV23-1 is known as an ORF, though its function is uncertain. Trimming cost V 0 bases and J 6 bases, with 15 bases left between them. CDR3 length: 16 residues. The chain's CDR3 is CASSQSPDSLAQPQHF. CDR3 DNA sequence: TGCGCCAGCAGTCAATCCCCCGACAGTCTGGCTCAGCCCCAGCATTTT.

V and J are TRBV7-3 and TRBJ2-6; unclear D gene. V lost 5 bases and J 3 bases, leaving 8 bases between the germline ends. The CDR3 extends over 14 amino acids. CDR1 SGHTA and CDR2 FQGTGA come from the germline V gene. The CDR3 DNA is TGTGCCAGCAGCCCCCCAGGTGGGGCCAACGTCCTGACTTTC. Translation: CASSPPGGANVLTF. Drawing the rest from reference TRBV7-3 and TRBJ2-6, the complete variable domain is GAGVSQTPSNKVTEKGKYVELRCDPISGHTALYWYRQSLGQGPEFLIYFQGTGAADDSGLPNDRFFAVRPEGSVSTLKIQRTERGDSAVYLCASSPPGGANVLTFGAGSRLTVL.

The genes are TRBV9 and TRBJ1-2; no firm D call. Trimming took off 1 base at V and 8 bases at J, with 18 bases between the two ends. In germline, CDR1 is SGDLS, CDR2 YYNGEE. The CDR3 is 15 amino acids. The CDR3 DNA reads as TGTGCCAGCAGCGTATTCCCAGCCGGGGAACACGGCTACACCTTC. This sequence encodes CASSVFPAGEHGYTF.

This sequence joins TRBV30 and TRBJ2-7; TRBD2 aligns across 8 bases. After removal of 2 bases from V and 2 bases from J, the junction contained 8 bases not matched to a gene. Per germline, CDR1 GTSNPN and CDR2 SVGIG (reference sequence). The CDR3 consists of 15 residues. The CDR3 sequence is CAWSLQPGLAYEQYF. In DNA, the CDR3 is TGTGCCTGGAGTCTCCAACCGGGACTAGCCTACGAGCAGTACTTC.

This rearrangement joins TRBV5-8 to TRBJ2-5, with 11 bases that match TRBD1. Trimming removed 3 bases from V and 3 bases from J; junction bases left unmatched: 4. The germline CDR1 and CDR2 sequences are SGHTS and YDEGEE. The CDR3 spans 15 residues. Here the CDR3 reads CASSSDRGREETQYF. The DNA for the CDR3 is TGTGCCAGCAGCTCGGACAGGGGGCGGGAAGAGACCCAGTACTTC.

This sequence joins TRBV29-1 and TRBJ2-5, with D perhaps TRBD2 (5 bases). Germline V gene lookup returns CDR1 SQVTM and CDR2 ANQGSEA. The CDR3 runs 17 residues. V was shortened by 1 base and J by 9 bases, with 27 bases between the two germline ends. CDR3 region: CSVEGRVGEGLMGPQYF. The CDR3 DNA follows: TGCAGCGTTGAAGGGCGGGTAGGTGAGGGCCTGATGGGTCCCCAGTACTTC.

The V gene is TRBV6-1, the J gene TRBJ1-5; D uncertain. CDR3 length: 15 amino acids. Trimming shortened V by 3 bases and J by 0 bases, and 9 bases separated the two germline ends. CDR1 and CDR2 from the germline V gene are MNHNS and SASEGT. The CDR3 sequence is CASSEWTGSNQPQHF. The CDR3 nucleotides read TGTGCCAGCAGTGAGTGGACGGGTAGCAATCAGCCCCAGCATTTT.

V gene TRBV11-2 combines with J gene TRBJ2-1, with 7 bases fitting TRBD2. This CDR3 contains 17 residues. Germline CDR1 SGHAT, CDR2 FQNNGV. Germline trimming cut 2 bases from V and 5 bases from J; bases unmatched to any gene: 12. In DNA form, the CDR3 reads TGTGCCAGCAGCTTAAGAGTTGGCGGGAGAGGTAACAATGAGCAGTTCTTC. Its protein product is CASSLRVGGRGNNEQFF.

The chain carries TRBV18 and TRBJ1-2, with 10 bases lining up with TRBD1. Per germline, CDR1 KGHSH and CDR2 LQKENI. With 3 bases clipped from V and 4 bases from J, the junction kept 5 bases outside the gene matches. The CDR3 is 15 residues long. CDR3: CASSPEGQGSYGYTF. CDR3 DNA sequence: TGTGCCAGCTCACCCGAGGGACAGGGGAGCTATGGCTACACCTTC.

CDR3 residues: CASSPTGQGVYGYTF. The CDR3 DNA reads as TGTGCCAGCAGCCCCACCGGACAGGGAGTCTATGGCTACACCTTC. The chain employs TRBV7-9 and TRBJ1-2; 8 nucleotides align to TRBD1. J gave up 4 bases and V 5 bases, and 9 bases lay outside the gene matches. The CDR3 consists of 15 residues. CDR1 is SEHNR, CDR2 FQNEAQ, per germline (reference sequence).